The rows below give T cell receptor beta chains drawn from one sample of a study of blood T cell repertoires in COVID-19. TCRdb's table, derived via immunoSEQ multiplex PCR, lists solely in-frame clones and lacks some. The sample includes approximately 170,000 clones, 75% to 90% of them seen just once. Sequenced sample: PBMCs or T cells enriched from blood (not recorded which). The receptor source for this set is a woman between 45 and 65 years old who had recovered from COVID-19. Each CDR3 is given without its conserved first and last residue.

J	V	CDR3
TRBJ1-5	TRBV19	ASSIDLGGPQH
TRBJ1-1	TRBV4-1	ASSQGQNWNTEAF
TRBJ2-2	TRBV6-6	ASSYTSGDTGELF
TRBJ1-2	TRBV28	ASSLTGYGYT
TRBJ1-1	TRBV30	AWSRWSLGAF
TRBJ2-2	TRBV11-3	ASSSPSGGNTGELF
TRBJ2-3	TRBV5-1	ASSLGLAADADTQY
TRBJ1-5	TRBV30	AWARQGRGPQH
TRBJ2-3	TRBV9	ASSGGGAYTQY
TRBJ2-2	TRBV9	ASSVGSPGGELF
TRBJ1-2	TRBV12-3/TRBV12-4	ASSSDRGYGYT
TRBJ1-3	TRBV6-6	ASSSRQATSGNTIY
TRBJ1-2	TRBV18	ASSPSRAYGYT
TRBJ1-5	TRBV6-5	ASSQDRANQPQH
TRBJ1-1	TRBV5-8	ASSLGGPAF
TRBJ2-4	TRBV28	ASSFGGQGNIQY
TRBJ1-1	TRBV28	ASSLQGGGNTEAF
TRBJ1-5	TRBV12-3/TRBV12-4	ASSFPQQPQH
TRBJ2-1	TRBV29-1	SAGQGGDEQF
TRBJ2-1	TRBV3-1/TRBV3-2	ASSQDSGTGLRRKF
TRBJ1-3	TRBV7-3	ASSSDSSGNTIY
TRBJ1-6	TRBV6-5	ASTLTGEDNSPLH
TRBJ1-1	TRBV18	ASSPDRGNTEAF
TRBJ1-4	TRBV7-2	ASSLIFGDNEKLF
TRBJ2-1	TRBV7-8	ASSPRPLGTSHNEQF
TRBJ1-6	TRBV25-1	ATEEGVGNSPLH
TRBJ2-2	TRBV12-5	ASGLLLPSGNTGELF
TRBJ1-6	TRBV7-8	ASSFAAFGNSPLH
TRBJ2-1	TRBV30	AWRAAPTPRYNEQF
TRBJ1-6	TRBV2	ASKTFSDSPLH
TRBJ1-1	TRBV9	ASSPEGRVATEAF
TRBJ1-2	TRBV28	ASSPRTPVYGYT
TRBJ2-2	TRBV9	ASSVGRVPGELF
TRBJ2-1	TRBV6-5	ASVSGGANNEQF
TRBJ1-5	TRBV21-1	ATRPPEQPQH
TRBJ2-5	TRBV27	ASSFTSASWTQY
TRBJ1-5	TRBV27	ASRSDSYSNQPQH
TRBJ1-2	TRBV5-4	ASSPSGDLLGYGYT
TRBJ1-6	TRBV6-2/TRBV6-3	ASSWMRSSYNSPLH
TRBJ1-1	TRBV2	ASHYDLTGEAF
TRBJ2-1	TRBV27	ASSPRGSYNEQF
TRBJ1-6	TRBV2	ASRGEQGSYNSPLH
TRBJ2-2	TRBV5-4	ASSLESSGSPGGELF
TRBJ1-2	TRBV5-3	ARKAGDGYT
TRBJ1-1	TRBV7-2	ASSYQGKKGTEAF
TRBJ2-3	TRBV29-1	SVEGQVEDTQY
TRBJ1-2	TRBV28	ASSFGRDGYT
TRBJ2-5	TRBV28	ASSFRPAGDQETQY
TRBJ1-4	TRBV6-2/TRBV6-3	ASSDQGTNEKLF
TRBJ2-1	TRBV24-1	ATSDPSGINNEQF
TRBJ2-5	TRBV4-1	ASSQLGLAGLSQY
TRBJ1-1	TRBV7-9	ASSTPRMNTEAF
TRBJ1-1	TRBV5-1	ASSLGRTAGTEAF
TRBJ1-2	TRBV10-2	AAKEQGAGNYGYT
TRBJ1-2	TRBV9	ASSVATRRGGGQNYGYT
TRBJ1-2	TRBV11-2	ASSPIQEGYT
TRBJ1-1	TRBV3-1/TRBV3-2	ASSQPGDVTEAF